A single sample gave rise to the 9 T cell receptor beta chains below, sequenced in a study of T-cell memory formation after mild COVID-19. MiXCR, applied by TCRdb to the 5' RACE reads, yields one record per CDR3 protein. The sample has over 350,000 distinct CDR3 sequences, more than 15% seen once. Source material: PBMCs or a T cell subset sorted from them (not recorded which). Every receptor here comes from a man between 18 and 29 years old who had mild COVID-19 (a few samples of this study predate the infection). Cell type and time point are not known.

This chain uses TRBV29-1 with TRBJ1-1; D gene uncertain. Germline CDR1 is SQVTM and CDR2 is ANQGSEA. The CDR3 loop spans 12 amino acids. V lost 4 bases, J lost 1 base, and 7 bases lay in between. CDR3 sequence reads: CSVGLANTEAFF. Here the CDR3 DNA reads TGCAGCGTTGGTCTGGCGAACACTGAAGCTTTCTTT.

This clonotype was detected ten times or more. The V gene is TRBV5-1, the J gene TRBJ2-3; no clear D. Trimming stripped 0 bases from V and 2 bases from J, with 10 bases between. Germline CDR1 reads SGHRS; CDR2 reads YFSETQ. This CDR3 is built from 15 residues. The CDR3 nucleotides are TGCGCCAGCAGCTTGGTTCCAGACAACACAGATACGCAGTATTTT. This translates into CASSLVPDNTDTQYF.

This clonotype was counted ten times or more. The V and J genes are TRBV7-2 and TRBJ2-3; tentative D call: TRBD1 (6 bases). The length of the CDR3 is 14 residues. V shed 4 bases and J shed 4 bases, with 12 bases lying between them. Germline V CDR1 and CDR2: SGHTA, FQGNSA. In DNA form, the CDR3 reads TGTGCCAGCAGCTCTTACAGGGAAGCAGATACGCAGTATTTT. Translated, it gives CASSSYREADTQYF.

This clonotype was observed at least ten times. The chain links TRBV10-3 to TRBJ2-7; D might be TRBD1 (6 bases). Germline values: CDR1 ENHRY, CDR2 SYGVKD. The germline V and J ends were trimmed by 5 bases and 4 bases, with 12 bases remaining between them. The CDR3 has 13 residues. CDR3 DNA sequence: TGTGCCATCAGTCAACAGGGTTCTTACGAGCAGTACGTC. Residues: CAISQQGSYEQYV.

The chain combines TRBV7-9 with TRBJ1-5; possible D gene TRBD1, 6 bases. This CDR3 comprises 17 residues. Trimming pared 2 bases from V and 0 bases from J, leaving 14 bases between. Germline lookup yields CDR1 SEHNR and CDR2 FQNEAQ (reference sequence). The CDR3 spells CASSLYPGGDSNQPQHF. Here the CDR3 DNA reads TGTGCCAGCAGCTTATATCCGGGGGGCGATAGCAATCAGCCCCAGCATTTT.

This rearrangement joins TRBV12-3 or TRBV12-4 to TRBJ2-2, with no clear D. CDR3 length: 12 residues. The V end was cut by 5 bases, the J end by 6 bases, with 7 bases between. For the CDR3, the DNA is TGTGCCAGCAGTCCTGACTCCGGGGAGCTGTTTTTT. Protein sequence: CASSPDSGELFF.

This clonotype was detected many times. The genes are TRBV29-1 and TRBJ2-3, with 14 bases fitting TRBD2. The CDR3 runs 15 residues. Germline-derived CDR1 and CDR2 are SQVTM and ANQGSEA. With 7 bases clipped from V and 4 bases from J, the junction kept 7 bases outside the gene matches. The CDR3 spells CSAPGLAGASDTQYF. Written as DNA, the CDR3 is TGCAGCGCTCCGGGACTAGCGGGGGCGTCAGATACGCAGTATTTT.

Ten or more counts support this clonotype. The rearrangement joins TRBV6-5 to TRBJ1-4; D is possibly TRBD1 (6 bases). V dropped 2 bases and J dropped 8 bases, with 12 bases sitting between them. Germline V gene sequence: CDR1 MNHEY, CDR2 SVGAGI. The CDR3 runs to 14 residues. CDR3 DNA: TGTGCCAGCAGTTACGGGCAGGGGAGCGAAAAACTGTTTTTT. It translates to CASSYGQGSEKLFF.

The table lists this clonotype with a few counts. The chain is built from TRBV5-1 and TRBJ1-2; tentatively, D is TRBD1 (6 bases). Trimming removed 4 bases at V and 4 bases at J, with 11 bases between. The CDR3 is 13 amino acids. Germline V gene data show CDR1 as SGHRS and CDR2 as YFSETQ. The CDR3 sequence is CASSETGPYGYTF. CDR3 bases: TGCGCCAGCAGCGAGACAGGCCCCTATGGCTACACCTTC.